One T cell receptor beta chain is described in this entry. This sample was included in a study of T cell changes during pregnancy in multiple sclerosis. This CDR3 has 14 residues. V dropped 1 base and J dropped 3 bases, with 10 bases sitting between them. Germline V gene data show CDR1 as SGDLS and CDR2 as YYNGEE. Here immunoSEQ multiplex PCR was the method, and the copy in TCRdb shows in-frame clones only, minus some. The sample lists over 35,000 clones; about 94% were seen once. This clonotype originated in a female donor with multiple sclerosis, enrolled in a pregnancy study. The sequences come from CD4+ T cells from peripheral blood mononuclear cells, collected in the second trimester of pregnancy. The J gene is TRBJ1-2, the V gene TRBV9, with D perhaps TRBD1 (6 bases). This CDR3 reads CASSVSGGDYGYTF. CDR3 nucleotides: TGTGCCAGCAGCGTATCGGGGGGCGACTATGGCTACACCTTC. Full variable domain (remainder filled in from reference TRBV9 and TRBJ1-2): DSGVTQTPKHLITATGQRVTLRCSPRSGDLSVYWYQQSLDQGLQFLIQYYNGEERAKGNILERFSAQQFPDLHSELNLSSLELGDSALYFCASSVSGGDYGYTFGSGTRLTVV.